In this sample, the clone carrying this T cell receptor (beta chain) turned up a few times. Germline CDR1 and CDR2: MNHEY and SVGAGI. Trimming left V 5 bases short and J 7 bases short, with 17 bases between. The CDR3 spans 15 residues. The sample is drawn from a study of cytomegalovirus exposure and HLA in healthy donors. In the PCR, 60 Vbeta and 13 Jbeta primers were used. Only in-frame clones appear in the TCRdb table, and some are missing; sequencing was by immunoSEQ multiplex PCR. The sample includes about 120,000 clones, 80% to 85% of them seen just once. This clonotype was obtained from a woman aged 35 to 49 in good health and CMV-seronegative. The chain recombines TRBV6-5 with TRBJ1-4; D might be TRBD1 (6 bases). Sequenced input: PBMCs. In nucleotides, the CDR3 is TGTGCCAGCAGTAGAGGCCCCCAAGGGGGTGAAAAACTGTTTTTT. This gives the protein CASSRGPQGGEKLFF.